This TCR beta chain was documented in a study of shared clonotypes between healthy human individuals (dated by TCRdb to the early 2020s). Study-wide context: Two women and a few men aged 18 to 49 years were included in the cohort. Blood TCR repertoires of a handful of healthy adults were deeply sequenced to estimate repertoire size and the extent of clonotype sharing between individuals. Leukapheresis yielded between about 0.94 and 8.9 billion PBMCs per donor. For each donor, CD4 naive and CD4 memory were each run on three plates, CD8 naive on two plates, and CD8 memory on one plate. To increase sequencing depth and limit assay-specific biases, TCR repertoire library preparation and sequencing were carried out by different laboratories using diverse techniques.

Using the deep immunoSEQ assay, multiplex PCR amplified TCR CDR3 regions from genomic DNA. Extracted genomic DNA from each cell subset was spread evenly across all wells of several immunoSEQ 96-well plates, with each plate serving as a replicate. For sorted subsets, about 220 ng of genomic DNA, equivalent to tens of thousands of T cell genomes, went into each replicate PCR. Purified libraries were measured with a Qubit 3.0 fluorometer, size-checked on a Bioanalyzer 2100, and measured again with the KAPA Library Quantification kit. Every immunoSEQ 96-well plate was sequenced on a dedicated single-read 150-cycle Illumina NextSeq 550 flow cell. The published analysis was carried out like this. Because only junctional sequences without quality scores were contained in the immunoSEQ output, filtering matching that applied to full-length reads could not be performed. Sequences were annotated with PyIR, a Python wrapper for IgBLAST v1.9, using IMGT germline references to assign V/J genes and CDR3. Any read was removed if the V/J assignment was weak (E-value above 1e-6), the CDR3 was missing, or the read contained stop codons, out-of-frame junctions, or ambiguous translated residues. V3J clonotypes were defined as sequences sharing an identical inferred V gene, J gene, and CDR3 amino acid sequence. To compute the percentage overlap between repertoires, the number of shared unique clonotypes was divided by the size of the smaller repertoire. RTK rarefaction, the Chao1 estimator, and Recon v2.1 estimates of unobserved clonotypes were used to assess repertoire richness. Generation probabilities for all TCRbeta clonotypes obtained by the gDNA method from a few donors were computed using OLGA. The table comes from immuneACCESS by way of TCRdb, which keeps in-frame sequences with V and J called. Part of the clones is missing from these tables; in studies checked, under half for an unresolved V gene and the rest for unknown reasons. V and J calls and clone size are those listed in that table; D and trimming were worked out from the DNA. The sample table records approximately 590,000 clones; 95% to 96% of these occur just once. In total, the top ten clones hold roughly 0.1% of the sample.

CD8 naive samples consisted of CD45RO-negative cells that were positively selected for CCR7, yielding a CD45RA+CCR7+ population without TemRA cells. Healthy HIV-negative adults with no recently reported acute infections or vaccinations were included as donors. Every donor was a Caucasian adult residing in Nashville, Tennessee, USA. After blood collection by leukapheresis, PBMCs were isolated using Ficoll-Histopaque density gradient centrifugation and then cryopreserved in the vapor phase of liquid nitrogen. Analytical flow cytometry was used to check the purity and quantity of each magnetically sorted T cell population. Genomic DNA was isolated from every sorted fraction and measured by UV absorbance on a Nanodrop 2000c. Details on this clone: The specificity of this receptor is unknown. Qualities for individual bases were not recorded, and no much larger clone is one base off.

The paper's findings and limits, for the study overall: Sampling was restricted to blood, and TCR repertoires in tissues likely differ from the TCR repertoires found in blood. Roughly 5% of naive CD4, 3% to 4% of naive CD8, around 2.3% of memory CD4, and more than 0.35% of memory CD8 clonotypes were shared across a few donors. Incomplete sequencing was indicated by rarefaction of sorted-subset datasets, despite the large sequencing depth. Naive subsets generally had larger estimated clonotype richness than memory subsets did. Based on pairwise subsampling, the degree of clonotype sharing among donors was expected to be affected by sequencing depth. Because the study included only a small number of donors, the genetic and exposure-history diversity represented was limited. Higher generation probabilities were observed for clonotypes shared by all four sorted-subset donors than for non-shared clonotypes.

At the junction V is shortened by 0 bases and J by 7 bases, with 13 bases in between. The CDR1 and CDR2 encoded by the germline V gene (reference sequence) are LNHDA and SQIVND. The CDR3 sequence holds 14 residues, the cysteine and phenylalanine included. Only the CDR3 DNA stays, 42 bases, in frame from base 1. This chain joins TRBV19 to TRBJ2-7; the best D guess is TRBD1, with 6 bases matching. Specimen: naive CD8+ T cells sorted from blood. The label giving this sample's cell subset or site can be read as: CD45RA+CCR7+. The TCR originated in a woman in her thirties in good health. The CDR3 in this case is CASSIEPGTLEQYF. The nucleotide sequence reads TGTGCCAGTAGTATAGAGCCCGGGACATTAGAGCAGTACTTC.